These 18 T cell receptor beta chains came from one sample sequenced in a study of cytomegalovirus exposure and HLA in healthy donors. The assay was immunoSEQ multiplex PCR, and TCRdb's table has in-frame clones only and misses some. The table records around 150,000 clones, roughly 84% of them present only once. The sample was PBMCs. These receptors were obtained from a man younger than 45 in good health and CMV-seropositive.

V gene TRBV7-9 combines with J gene TRBJ2-5; 7 bases are a match to TRBD2. This CDR3 has 19 residues. With V trimmed by 8 bases and J by 0 bases, 21 bases remained unmatched. Per the germline V gene, CDR1 is SEHNR and CDR2 is FQNEAQ (reference sequence). CDR3 coding DNA: TGTGCCAGCTCGCGGGGGTTAGCGGGCTCACTCCTCTACCAAGAGACCCAGTACTTC. Protein product: CASSRGLAGSLLYQETQYF.

This clone has just one count. The chain combines TRBV30 with TRBJ2-7; the D is unclear. Germline V gives CDR1 GTSNPN, CDR2 SVGIG (reference sequence). This CDR3 has 14 amino acids. V lost 4 bases and J 0 bases, leaving 13 bases between the germline ends. The CDR3: CAWTRSPSSYEQYF. The CDR3 nucleotides are TGTGCCTGGACCAGGTCGCCCAGCTCCTACGAGCAGTACTTC. Full variable domain (rest looked up from reference TRBV30 and TRBJ2-7): SQTIHQWPATLVQPVGSPLSLECTVEGTSNPNLYWYRQAAGRGLQLLFYSVGIGQISSEVPQNLSASRPQDRQFILSSKKLLLSDSGFYLCAWTRSPSSYEQYFGPGTRLTVT.

The chain uses TRBV14 and TRBJ1-5, with 10 bases that match TRBD1. CDR3 length: 18 amino acids. CDR1 and CDR2 (germline): SGHDN, FVKESK. V lost 4 bases to trimming and J lost 3 bases; unmatched junction nucleotides: 12. The CDR3 nucleotides are TGTGCCAGCAGCCCCTCCCATCCGGACAGGGGGTTCAATCAGCCCCAGCATTTT. As protein: CASSPSHPDRGFNQPQHF.

J is TRBJ1-2 and V is TRBV9; D gene uncertain. The CDR3 contains 12 residues. V lost 4 bases and J 7 bases, leaving 11 bases between the germline ends. The V gene's germline CDR1 is SGDLS and CDR2 YYNGEE. The CDR3 reads CASSPVIGGYTF. The CDR3 DNA sequence: TGTGCCAGCAGCCCGGTCATTGGTGGCTACACCTTC. Based on the CDR3 plus reference TRBV9 and TRBJ1-2, the full variable domain is DSGVTQTPKHLITATGQRVTLRCSPRSGDLSVYWYQQSLDQGLQFLIQYYNGEERAKGNILERFSAQQFPDLHSELNLSSLELGDSALYFCASSPVIGGYTFGSGTRLTVV.

The chain is built from TRBV6-5 and TRBJ1-2; weak D call: TRBD1 (5 bases). Looked up from germline, CDR1 is MNHEY and CDR2 is SVGAGI. Trimming cost V 5 bases and J 8 bases, with 15 bases left between them. This CDR3 has 13 residues. The CDR3, as DNA: TGTGCCAGCAGTCCACCCGGGCGGGGCGGCTACACCTTC. Protein: CASSPPGRGGYTF.

The chain uses TRBV19 and TRBJ2-2; 9 bases fit TRBD1. The CDR3 runs 15 residues. V shed 6 bases, J shed 2 bases, and the junction held 4 bases outside the gene matches. Germline assignment: CDR1 LNHDA and CDR2 SQIVND (reference sequence). The DNA for the CDR3 is TGTGCCAGTAGGTCACAGGGGGCAAACACCGGGGAGCTGTTTTTT. Protein product: CASRSQGANTGELFF.

This chain joins TRBV2 and TRBJ2-1; TRBD2 aligns across 8 bases. The CDR3 is 19 amino acids. V was pared by 0 bases and J by 0 bases, with 10 bases of the junction left unmatched. Germline loops: CDR1 SNHLY, CDR2 FYNNEI. CDR3 nucleotide sequence: TGTGCCAGCAGTGAAGCCTCCCTTTTAGCGGGGATCTCCTACAATGAGCAGTTCTTC. This encodes CASSEASLLAGISYNEQFF.

This clone is a singleton in its sample. This sequence joins TRBV5-1 and TRBJ1-5, with D possibly being TRBD1 (6 bases). Germline V gives CDR1 SGHRS, CDR2 YFSETQ. The length of the CDR3 is 15 residues. Deletions cut 4 bases from V and 6 bases from J, with 17 bases between. The CDR3 loop is CASSLTNRVGQPQHF. The DNA for the CDR3 is TGCGCCAGCAGCCTGACGAACAGGGTCGGTCAGCCCCAGCATTTT.

The genes are TRBV4-3 and TRBJ2-2, with D perhaps TRBD1 (5 bases). The V end lost 3 bases, the J end lost 0 bases, and 11 bases lay between the germline ends. The CDR3 is 16 amino acids. In germline, CDR1 is LGHNA, CDR2 YSLEER. The CDR3 loop is CASSHLGLANTGELFF. The CDR3 DNA reads TGCGCCAGCAGCCACTTGGGGCTAGCGAACACCGGGGAGCTGTTTTTT.

The table lists this clone with a few counts. The CDR3 sequence: CASSPTRDGFSGNTIYF. The CDR3 region has the DNA TGTGCCAGCTCACCAACGAGGGATGGGTTCTCTGGAAACACCATATATTTT. This rearrangement joins TRBV18 to TRBJ1-3; D gene unclear. Germline CDR1 is KGHSH and CDR2 is LQKENI. The V gene lost 2 bases and the J gene lost 0 bases, with 14 bases spanning the gap. This CDR3 region has 17 residues.

This clone was detected once. The genes are TRBV6-1 and TRBJ2-1, with D unclear. V was shortened by 1 base and J by 6 bases, with 7 bases between the two germline ends. The CDR3 has 13 amino acids. Germline V gene data show CDR1 as MNHNS and CDR2 as SASEGT. Here the CDR3 reads CASSEGGINEQFF. CDR3 sequence (DNA): TGTGCCAGCAGTGAAGGCGGTATCAATGAGCAGTTCTTC.

The sample holds one count of this clone. The CDR3 DNA reads TGTGCCAGCAGACTAAGCGGGGGCTCCTACAATGAGCAGTTCTTC. Its translation is CASRLSGGSYNEQFF. J is TRBJ2-1 and V is TRBV5-4, with 8 positions matching TRBD2. V lost 5 bases, J lost 0 bases, and 4 bases stayed unmatched. The CDR3 is 15 amino acids. Germline V lookup: CDR1 SGHNT, CDR2 YYREEE (reference sequence).

The V gene is TRBV9, the J gene TRBJ1-2; D might be TRBD1 (5 bases). The CDR3 loop spans 14 amino acids. Trimming cost V 4 bases and J 6 bases, with 16 bases left between them. Germline assignment: CDR1 SGDLS and CDR2 YYNGEE. CDR3 DNA sequence: TGTGCCAGCAGCCCCGCCGGGGGGACTCATGGCTACACCTTC. Protein product: CASSPAGGTHGYTF.

The V call is TRBV18, the J call TRBJ1-2; 8 nucleotides align to TRBD1. CDR1 and CDR2 from the germline V gene are KGHSH and LQKENI. The CDR3 has 14 amino acids. The V segment lost 3 bases and the J segment 7 bases; nucleotides outside the gene matches: 7. Here the CDR3 reads CASSPIGQGGGYTF. The DNA for the CDR3 is TGTGCCAGCTCACCGATAGGACAGGGAGGTGGCTACACCTTC.

The chain recombines TRBV4-3 with TRBJ1-4; no clear D gene. V shed 4 bases and J shed 0 bases, with 9 bases lying between them. The CDR3 runs to 15 residues. CDR1 is LGHNA, CDR2 YSLEER, per germline. CDR3 coding DNA: TGCGCCAGCAGCCCAGGAGGCGCAACTAATGAAAAACTGTTTTTT. Protein: CASSPGGATNEKLFF.

This clone was seen only once. The CDR3 region is CASSLTPATNEKLFF. The CDR3 region has the DNA TGCGCCAGCAGCTTGACACCCGCAACTAATGAAAAACTGTTTTTT. The J gene is TRBJ1-4, the V gene TRBV5-1; D not resolved. CDR1 is SGHRS, CDR2 YFSETQ, per germline. This CDR3 region has 15 residues. The germline V and J ends were trimmed by 1 base and 0 bases, with 7 bases remaining between them. The whole variable domain, remainder taken from reference TRBV5-1 and TRBJ1-4, is KAGVTQTPRYLIKTRGQQVTLSCSPISGHRSVSWYQQTPGQGLQFLFEYFSETQRNKGNFPGRFSGRQFSNSRSEMNVSTLELGDSALYLCASSLTPATNEKLFFGSGTQLSVL.

This chain uses TRBV11-2 with TRBJ2-7; D might be TRBD2 (6 bases). In germline, CDR1 is SGHAT, CDR2 FQNNGV. The germline V and J ends were trimmed by 5 bases and 2 bases, with 16 bases remaining between them. This CDR3 region has 15 residues. CDR3 sequence (DNA): TGTGCCAGCAGCCCCCCTTGGAGGGGAGCCTACGAGCAGTACTTC. The encoded protein is CASSPPWRGAYEQYF.

This clone was recorded once. This chain links TRBV9 with TRBJ2-7, with D tentatively TRBD1 (6 bases). The germline V gene encodes CDR1 SGDLS and CDR2 YYNGEE. The CDR3 spans 12 residues. V lost 0 bases and J 7 bases, leaving 8 bases between the germline ends. CDR3 in amino acids: CASSVVGGEQYF. The CDR3, as DNA: TGTGCCAGCAGCGTAGTAGGGGGTGAGCAGTACTTC.